The rows below give T cell receptor beta chains drawn from one sample of a study of regulatory T cells in long-lasting Graves disease. One entry per CDR3 protein results from TCRdb running MiXCR on the multiplex PCR reads. The sample holds under 450,000 distinct CDR3 sequences; under 20% are singletons and the top ten take around 21%. The data also belong to a second study, concerning T cells in Graves' hyperthyroidism and ophthalmopathy.

The specimen comprised peripheral blood mononuclear cells (PBMCs), sampled at new diagnosis, from a patient treated with antithyroid drugs. The receptors shown here come from a woman aged 18 to 35 with Graves disease. Both conserved end residues are part of each CDR3. The D gene is left open where the match is weak. Only some rows state a clone size, as once, few, many or a class for expanded clones.

d_call: TRBD2; j_call: TRBJ2-3; v_call: TRBV7-2; clone_size: .; cdr3_length: 17; cdr3_nt: TGTGCCAGCAGCTTAGCTTTCGTAGCGGGGGGGGGAGATACGCAGTATTTT; cdr3_aa: CASSLAFVAGGGDTQYF
d_call: .; j_call: TRBJ1-2; v_call: TRBV5-1; clone_size: many; cdr3_length: 15; cdr3_nt: TGCGCCAGCAGCTTGGGTGACGGGACTAACTATGGCTACACCTTC; cdr3_aa: CASSLGDGTNYGYTF
d_call: TRBD1; j_call: TRBJ2-2; v_call: TRBV2; clone_size: .; cdr3_length: 14; cdr3_nt: TGTGCCAGCCCGCGGGGGACAGGGGCCGGGGAGCTGTTTTTT; cdr3_aa: CASPRGTGAGELFF
d_call: .; j_call: TRBJ2-3; v_call: TRBV11-2; clone_size: many; cdr3_length: 15; cdr3_nt: TGTGCCAGCAGCTTACGAGGGCAGGGGTTGGATACGCAGTATTTT; cdr3_aa: CASSLRGQGLDTQYF
d_call: TRBD2; j_call: TRBJ2-3; v_call: TRBV7-3; clone_size: many; cdr3_length: 17; cdr3_nt: TGTGCCAGCAGCCGAAGACTAGCGGGAGTGGGCACAGATACGCAGTATTTT; cdr3_aa: CASSRRLAGVGTDTQYF
d_call: TRBD2; j_call: TRBJ2-7; v_call: TRBV3-1; clone_size: many; cdr3_length: 17; cdr3_nt: TGTGCCAGCAGCGCGTATGGGAGCGGGAGGTCCGCCTACGAGCAGTACTTC; cdr3_aa: CASSAYGSGRSAYEQYF
d_call: .; j_call: TRBJ1-1; v_call: TRBV7-3; clone_size: many; cdr3_length: 14; cdr3_nt: TGTGCCAGCAGCTTAGGGGCCGAGGTTGGTGAAGCTTTCTTT; cdr3_aa: CASSLGAEVGEAFF
d_call: .; j_call: TRBJ1-1; v_call: TRBV5-4; clone_size: many; cdr3_length: 13; cdr3_nt: TGTGCCAGCAGCTTGGACAGGGACGGTGAAGCTTTCTTT; cdr3_aa: CASSLDRDGEAFF
d_call: .; j_call: TRBJ2-1; v_call: TRBV7-3; clone_size: .; cdr3_length: 15; cdr3_nt: TGTGCCAGCAGCTTGGGCGGGGCTGCACCGGGTGAGCAGTTCTTC; cdr3_aa: CASSLGGAAPGEQFF
d_call: .; j_call: TRBJ2-7; v_call: TRBV7-2; clone_size: few; cdr3_length: 12; cdr3_nt: TGTGCCAGCAGCTTAGCCGGGGGCGAGCAGCACTTC; cdr3_aa: CASSLAGGEQHF
d_call: .; j_call: TRBJ1-5; v_call: TRBV12-3/TRBV12-4; clone_size: few; cdr3_length: 14; cdr3_nt: TGTGCCAGCACCACCGACATGAATAATCAGCCCCAGCATTTT; cdr3_aa: CASTTDMNNQPQHF
d_call: TRBD2; j_call: TRBJ2-2; v_call: TRBV11-2; clone_size: .; cdr3_length: 15; cdr3_nt: TGTGCCAGCAGTTCACTAGCGGGGAAGGCCGGGGGGCTGTTTTTT; cdr3_aa: CASSSLAGKAGGLFF
d_call: .; j_call: TRBJ1-2; v_call: TRBV28; clone_size: many; cdr3_length: 14; cdr3_nt: TGTGCCAGCAGTTTATACCGCAGCGACTATGGCTACACCTTC; cdr3_aa: CASSLYRSDYGYTF
d_call: .; j_call: TRBJ2-7; v_call: TRBV20-1; clone_size: few; cdr3_length: 12; cdr3_nt: TGCAGTGGGCCAGGGAGCTCCTACGAGCAGTACTTC; cdr3_aa: CSGPGSSYEQYF
d_call: .; j_call: TRBJ2-1; v_call: TRBV6-5; clone_size: .; cdr3_length: 15; cdr3_nt: TGTGCCAGCAGTTACTCTGGGGTAAACTACAATGAGCAGTTCTTC; cdr3_aa: CASSYSGVNYNEQFF
d_call: .; j_call: TRBJ1-2; v_call: TRBV10-3; clone_size: few; cdr3_length: 15; cdr3_nt: TGTGCCATCAGTGAAATCGAGGACAGCCGCTATGGCTACACCTTC; cdr3_aa: CAISEIEDSRYGYTF
d_call: TRBD1; j_call: TRBJ1-4; v_call: TRBV4-1; clone_size: few; cdr3_length: 15; cdr3_nt: TGTGCCAGCAGCCAAGGACAGGGTTTAATTGAAAAACTGTTTTTT; cdr3_aa: CASSQGQGLIEKLFF
d_call: .; j_call: TRBJ1-5; v_call: TRBV6-1; clone_size: .; cdr3_length: 15; cdr3_nt: TGTGCCAGCACCTACACAGGGTCTGGAAATCAGCCCCAGCATTTT; cdr3_aa: CASTYTGSGNQPQHF
d_call: .; j_call: TRBJ1-1; v_call: TRBV12-3/TRBV12-4; clone_size: .; cdr3_length: 13; cdr3_nt: TGTGCCAGCCTCGGTGCAGGGCAGGATGAAGCTTTCTTT; cdr3_aa: CASLGAGQDEAFF
d_call: .; j_call: TRBJ2-5; v_call: TRBV6-1; clone_size: many; cdr3_length: 15; cdr3_nt: TGTGCCAGCAGTGAACAAGACTCCCCGGCGGCCACCCAGTACTTC; cdr3_aa: CASSEQDSPAATQYF
d_call: .; j_call: TRBJ2-3; v_call: TRBV7-9; clone_size: many; cdr3_length: 15; cdr3_nt: TGTGCCAGCAGCTCCCCAAGAGCCAGCACAGATACGCAGTATTTT; cdr3_aa: CASSSPRASTDTQYF
d_call: .; j_call: TRBJ1-2; v_call: TRBV12-3/TRBV12-4; clone_size: many; cdr3_length: 17; cdr3_nt: TGTGCCAGCAGATCCTCCGTGGACAACAAGGACTTGGATGGCTACACCTTC; cdr3_aa: CASRSSVDNKDLDGYTF
d_call: .; j_call: TRBJ1-5; v_call: TRBV28; clone_size: many; cdr3_length: 14; cdr3_nt: TGTGCCACCCTTGAGGGATATAGCAATCAGCCCCAGCATTTT; cdr3_aa: CATLEGYSNQPQHF
d_call: TRBD1; j_call: TRBJ1-1; v_call: TRBV30; clone_size: few; cdr3_length: 13; cdr3_nt: TGTGCCTGGATCCGACCGGGACAGCTTGAAGCTTTCTTT; cdr3_aa: CAWIRPGQLEAFF
d_call: TRBD1; j_call: TRBJ1-4; v_call: TRBV6-2/TRBV6-3; clone_size: few; cdr3_length: 15; cdr3_nt: TGTGCCAGCAGTTTGACCGGGACAGGGAATGAAAAACTGTTTTTT; cdr3_aa: CASSLTGTGNEKLFF
d_call: .; j_call: TRBJ1-1; v_call: TRBV20-1; clone_size: .; cdr3_length: 13; cdr3_nt: TGCAGTGCCCAAGGACAGCCGAACACTGAAGCTTTCTTT; cdr3_aa: CSAQGQPNTEAFF
d_call: TRBD1; j_call: TRBJ1-4; v_call: TRBV9; clone_size: many; cdr3_length: 13; cdr3_nt: TGTGCCAGCACCACAGGGGCCGGGGAAAAACTGTTTTTT; cdr3_aa: CASTTGAGEKLFF
d_call: .; j_call: TRBJ2-7; v_call: TRBV10-3; clone_size: many; cdr3_length: 14; cdr3_nt: TGTGCCATCAGTGAGTCTGGAGGGGGCAGGGAGCAGTACTTC; cdr3_aa: CAISESGGGREQYF
d_call: .; j_call: TRBJ2-1; v_call: TRBV4-2; clone_size: few; cdr3_length: 14; cdr3_nt: TGTGCCAGCAGCCAAGATCTTACGGACAATGAGCAGTTCTTC; cdr3_aa: CASSQDLTDNEQFF
d_call: TRBD1; j_call: TRBJ2-1; v_call: TRBV28; clone_size: few; cdr3_length: 14; cdr3_nt: TGTGCCAGCGCAGACAGGGTCCCCTACAATGAGCAGTTCTTC; cdr3_aa: CASADRVPYNEQFF
d_call: .; j_call: TRBJ2-7; v_call: TRBV6-1; clone_size: many; cdr3_length: 15; cdr3_nt: TGTGCCAGCAGTGAAGGTAGCGCCAACTCCTACGAGCAGTACTTC; cdr3_aa: CASSEGSANSYEQYF